The rows below give T cell receptor beta chains drawn from one sample of a study of T cells after posttransplantation cyclophosphamide. Measured with immunoSEQ multiplex PCR; TCRdb has only the in-frame clones, and not every one. The sample lists about 8,000 clones, none appearing once, the ten largest making up roughly a tenth. The sample consisted of PBMCs, taken after allogeneic stem cell transplant with posttransplant cyclophosphamide. The receptors were sampled from a female patient aged 50-59 years who received an allogeneic stem cell transplant from a related donor, was CMV-positive, and had no GVHD. Some T cells may be supplied by the graft donor. The CDR3 runs from the conserved cysteine through the conserved F or W. A D gene is named only where the DNA matches it firmly. Each size is once, few or many counts, or a class when the clone is expanded.

TRBJ1-2	TRBV11-2	-	many	TGTGCCAGCAGCTCCGGGGGTGAGGGTGGCTACACCTTC	CASSSGGEGGYTF
TRBJ2-1	TRBV9	-	many	TGTGCCAGCAGCGTAGCTGCGAAGCGTTCAAGAAATGAGCAGTTCTTC	CASSVAAKRSRNEQFF
TRBJ1-5	TRBV2	-	many	TGTGCCAGCAGTGAAGGGTTAGATCAGCCCCAGCATTTT	CASSEGLDQPQHF
TRBJ2-5	TRBV5-4	TRBD1	many	TGTGCCAGCAGTCCGCCACAGGGGGCTTCGGAGACCCAGTACTTC	CASSPPQGASETQYF
TRBJ2-1	TRBV29-1	TRBD1	many	TGCAGCGTTCAAGGGACAGGGGGTTACAATGAGCAGTTCTTC	CSVQGTGGYNEQFF
TRBJ2-7	TRBV25-1	TRBD1	many	TGTGCCAGCAGTGATGGGGACAGGGTTTGGGGGCAGTACTTC	CASSDGDRVWGQYF
TRBJ2-3	TRBV6-5	-	many	TGTGCCAGCACCCCAATAGGAGTCCCGGGGGATACGCAGTATTTT	CASTPIGVPGDTQYF
TRBJ2-3	TRBV11-3	-	many	TGTGCCAGCAGCTTGTCGGGGAGCACAGATACGCAGTATTTT	CASSLSGSTDTQYF
TRBJ1-1	TRBV13	-	many	TGTGCCAGCAGCTTACGAGGGGGGAACACTGAAGCTTTCTTT	CASSLRGGNTEAFF
TRBJ2-1	TRBV7-3	TRBD1	few	TGTGCCAGCAGCCCGGACAGGGTTACCTACAATGAGCAGTTCTTC	CASSPDRVTYNEQFF
TRBJ2-2	TRBV10-3	TRBD2	many	TGTGCCATCACACGGGGACTAGCGGGAGCCGGGTACACCGGGGAGCTGTTTTTT	CAITRGLAGAGYTGELFF
TRBJ2-3	TRBV12-3/TRBV12-4	-	many	TGTGCCAGCAGTCCGCTAGCGCCCACAGATACGCAGTATTTT	CASSPLAPTDTQYF
TRBJ2-7	TRBV7-6	-	many	TGTGCCAGCAGCAAGGGTCCTTCCTACGAGCAGTACTTC	CASSKGPSYEQYF
TRBJ1-2	TRBV28	TRBD1	many	TGTGCCAGCAGTTTACAGGGGGCGGGTGGCTACACCTTC	CASSLQGAGGYTF
TRBJ2-5	TRBV24-1	TRBD2	many	TGTGCCACCGGCCAGGGAGGGGAACGTGGAGAGACCCAGTACTTC	CATGQGGERGETQYF
TRBJ2-7	TRBV28	TRBD2	many	TGTGCCAGCAGAACCCCGCGACTAGCGGAAACCTACGAGCAGTACTTC	CASRTPRLAETYEQYF
TRBJ2-7	TRBV6-2/TRBV6-3	-	many	TGTGCCAGCAGTTTCAGTCTCTACGAGCAGTACTTC	CASSFSLYEQYF
TRBJ1-2	TRBV2	-	many	TGTGCCAGCAGCGCAGCAGGGGTTCACGGATATGGCTACACCTTC	CASSAAGVHGYGYTF
TRBJ2-1	TRBV15	TRBD2	many	TGTGCCACCAGCACGGGACTAGCCGTCAATGAGCAGTTCTTC	CATSTGLAVNEQFF
TRBJ1-3	TRBV30	TRBD1	many	TGTGCCTGGAGTGCCCTCCTACCGGGACAGACTGTTGGTGCTGGAAACACCATATATTTT	CAWSALLPGQTVGAGNTIYF
TRBJ2-1	TRBV25-1	-	many	TGTGCCAGCAGTGATTATGGACTTGGCGATGAGCAGTTCTTC	CASSDYGLGDEQFF
TRBJ2-2	TRBV12-3/TRBV12-4	TRBD1	many	TGTGCCAGCATTCCGGGACAGGGGTACACCGGGGAGCTGTTTTTT	CASIPGQGYTGELFF
TRBJ1-3	TRBV7-2	-	many	TGTGCCAGCAGCCCTGGTGCGGGGTACCCTGGAAACACCATATATTTT	CASSPGAGYPGNTIYF
TRBJ2-7	TRBV28	TRBD2	many	TGTGCCAGCAGTTCTCCCCGAGCGAGCGGGGGCTCCTACGAGCAGTACTTC	CASSSPRASGGSYEQYF
TRBJ2-7	TRBV27	-	many	TGTGCCAGCAGTTTATCGAGGGGGGGGACCTACGAGCAGTACTTC	CASSLSRGGTYEQYF
TRBJ2-3	TRBV7-9	-	many	TGTGCCAGCAGCCCCCGGACAGCTGATACGCAGTATTTT	CASSPRTADTQYF
TRBJ2-1	TRBV5-1	-	many	TGCGCCAGCAGCCCCGGCTCCTACAATGAGCAGTTCTTC	CASSPGSYNEQFF
TRBJ2-7	TRBV28	TRBD2	many	TGTGCCAGCACCCCCCCCCGCGGGAGGCCCTACGAGCAGTACTTC	CASTPPRGRPYEQYF
TRBJ1-3	TRBV4-3	TRBD1	many	TGCGCCAGCAGCCCCCTAACACAGGGGGAAAACACCATATATTTT	CASSPLTQGENTIYF
TRBJ2-7	TRBV9	TRBD2	medium-sized	TGTGCCAGCAGCGTTGCCGGGACTAGGGGGTACGAGCAGTACTTC	CASSVAGTRGYEQYF
TRBJ2-5	TRBV28	-	many	TGTGCCAGCAGTCCAGGGGGGCAAGAGACCCAGTACTTC	CASSPGGQETQYF
TRBJ2-1	TRBV4-1	TRBD1	many	TGCGCCAGCAGCCACACTAGCTATATTCGCCGGGACAGGGCGGCTACCAATGAGCAGTTCTTC	CASSHTSYIRRDRAATNEQFF
TRBJ2-3	TRBV10-3	TRBD2	many	TGTGCCGCAGGACCGGGACTAGCGGGAGTGGGGGGCGGCACAGATACGCAGTATTTT	CAAGPGLAGVGGGTDTQYF
TRBJ2-7	TRBV7-2	-	many	TGTGCCAGCAGCTTAACAGGGCCCCCTCGCGAGCAGTACTTC	CASSLTGPPREQYF
TRBJ1-1	TRBV6-5	-	many	TGTGCCAGCAGTTACGGGTGGGCGCGGGGGAACACTGAAGCTTTCTTT	CASSYGWARGNTEAFF
TRBJ2-1	TRBV10-3	-	many	TGTGCCATCAGTGAGGGGGGCCTTGGGTCCTACAATGAGCAGTTCTTC	CAISEGGLGSYNEQFF
TRBJ1-2	TRBV18	TRBD1	many	TGTGCCAGCTCAACACCCCCAGGGGGCTGGGGCTACACCTTC	CASSTPPGGWGYTF